There are many counts of the clone carrying this T cell receptor beta chain. The data belong to a study of T cells in Graves' hyperthyroidism and ophthalmopathy. The investigators amplified TCR beta CDR3 regions from RNA transcripts. HTBI primers were used for first-round RT-PCR of the TCR CDR3. TCRdb fed the multiplex PCR reads into MiXCR, producing one record per CDR3 protein. The repertoire includes some 360,000 distinct CDR3 sequences, roughly 18% of them detected once, and roughly a sixth sits in the top ten. This TCR was sampled from a woman aged 40 to 49 with Graves' ophthalmopathy. Sequenced: blood.

CDR3 DNA: TGTGCCAGCAGCCGCTCCGGGACTAGCGGGAGGCCAGGCTCTGGGGCCAACGTCCTGACTTTC. It translates to CASSRSGTSGRPGSGANVLTF. The chain couples TRBV3-1 to TRBJ2-6, with TRBD2 matching 15 bases. The CDR3 totals 21 residues. The trim removed 4 bases at V and 0 bases at J, leaving 10 bases unmatched. Germline values: CDR1 LGHDT, CDR2 YNNKEL (reference sequence).